A selection of T cell receptor beta chains follows, all from one sample in a study of Ad26.COV2.S vaccination and SARS-CoV-2 variants. Produced via immunoSEQ multiplex PCR; TCRdb's table is partial and in-frame only. The repertoire holds hundreds of thousands of clones, roughly 90% seen once, with about 1.5% in the top ten. The sequenced sample was peripheral blood, obtained in a trial of Ad26.COV2.S vaccine versus placebo. The source is a person between 18 and 59 years old who received the Ad26.COV2.S COVID-19 vaccine or a placebo. The CDR3 runs from the conserved cysteine through the conserved F or W. A D gene is named only where the DNA matches it firmly. Clone size is given for some rows only: seen once, a few or many times, or a class if the clone is expanded.

V	size	D	J	CDR3	DNA
TRBV4-3	few	.	TRBJ1-5	CASSQDLSGVGQPQHF	TGCGCCAGCAGCCAAGATTTATCGGGGGTAGGTCAGCCCCAGCATTTT
TRBV30	once	.	TRBJ1-5	CAWSLDSNQPQHF	TGTGCCTGGAGTCTGGACAGCAATCAGCCCCAGCATTTT
TRBV5-3	few	TRBD2	TRBJ2-1	CARSPDGLAGNEQFF	TGTGCCAGAAGCCCGGATGGACTAGCGGGAAATGAGCAGTTCTTC
TRBV30	.	.	TRBJ2-7	CAWSQPRDPAYEQYF	TGTGCCTGGAGCCAACCCCGGGACCCCGCCTACGAGCAGTACTTC
TRBV2	.	.	TRBJ1-2	CASSYYYGYTF	TGTGCCAGCAGTTACTACTATGGCTACACCTTC
TRBV6-5	few	TRBD1	TRBJ1-6	CASSQGAGNSPLHF	TGTGCCAGCAGTCAGGGGGCAGGGAATTCACCCCTCCACTTT
TRBV30	.	.	TRBJ2-2	CAWNGWLTGELFF	TGTGCCTGGAATGGGTGGTTGACCGGGGAGCTGTTTTTT
TRBV19	.	.	TRBJ2-6	CASSSGTNSGANVLTF	TGTGCCAGTAGTTCCGGGACGAACTCTGGGGCCAACGTCCTGACTTTC
TRBV5-1	once	TRBD2	TRBJ2-3	CASSKAGITDTQYF	TGCGCCAGCAGCAAAGCGGGAATCACAGATACGCAGTATTTT
TRBV18	.	.	TRBJ1-4	CASSPTGLVGLFF	TGTGCCAGCTCACCGACAGGATTGGTAGGGCTGTTTTTT
TRBV30	.	.	TRBJ2-7	CAWSVLGNEQYF	TGTGCCTGGAGTGTACTAGGGAACGAGCAGTACTTC